Listed here are 10 T cell receptor beta chains from one sample, sequenced in a study of tumor-infiltrating lymphocytes in primary liver carcinoma. Total RNA (roughly 530 ng) served as template for TCR beta cDNA synthesis primed by a constant-region primer. A slightly modified ARM-PCR protocol with three nested multiplex PCR rounds produced these TCR beta libraries. It was with TRBV1-TRBV30 forward primers and a C-beta reverse primer that the first two PCR rounds were run, at around 9 cycles each. TCRdb passed the multiplex PCR reads through MiXCR, listing each CDR3 protein once. The sample lists around 100,000 distinct CDR3 sequences, more than 60% occurring once. Without any cell sorting, roughly 17-31 mg of bulk tissue yielded co-extracted RNA and DNA. Sequencing input: liver tumor tissue from sampling region 5. This sample's subset: tumor region T5, tumor centre. The receptors come from a woman aged 60 to 75 with primary liver carcinoma and hepatitis B virus infection.

This clonotype has only one observation. A read error may produce the germline difference seen at one junction end. The J gene is TRBJ1-1, the V gene TRBV29-1; D may be TRBD1 (5 bases). Germline V gives CDR1 SQVTM, CDR2 ANQGSEA. CDR3 size: 12 residues. The CDR3 spells CSVRNSDTEAIF. DNA for the CDR3: TGCAGCGTTAGAAATTCGGACACTGAAGCTATCTTT.

This clonotype was found a few times. The CDR3: CASSSGSRGWTEAFF. CDR3 nucleotides: TGTGCCAGCAGCTCCGGTTCCAGGGGTTGGACTGAAGCTTTCTTT. The chain employs TRBV7-9 and TRBJ1-1; tentatively, D is TRBD1 (6 bases). Germline CDR1 is SEHNR and CDR2 is FQNEAQ (reference sequence). The ends were cut back, 4 bases at V and 5 bases at J, with 17 bases in the middle. The CDR3 totals 15 residues. The variable domain in full, with the rest retrieved from reference TRBV7-9 and TRBJ1-1, is DTGVSQNPRHKITKRGQNVTFRCDPISEHNRLYWYRQTLGQGPEFLTYFQNEAQLEKSRLLSDRFSAERPKGSFSTLEIQRTEQGDSAMYLCASSSGSRGWTEAFFGQGTRLTVV.

Note on this clonotype: This may be a read error: a much more frequent sequence differs by one nucleotide. The chain recombines TRBV2 with TRBJ2-2; TRBD1 might be the D (6 bases). Germline CDR1 reads SNHLY; CDR2 reads FYNNEI. The CDR3 consists of 14 residues. Trimming stripped 8 bases from V and 7 bases from J, with 17 bases between. The CDR3 loop reads CASLNRERVGELFF. The CDR3 DNA follows: TGTGCCAGCTTGAACAGGGAGAGAGTCGGGGAGCTGTTTTTT. The full variable domain, completed using reference TRBV2 and TRBJ2-2, is EPEVTQTPSHQVTQMGQEVILRCVPISNHLYFYWYRQILGQKVEFLVSFYNNEISEKSEIFDDQFSVERPDGSNFTLKIRSTKLEDSAMYFCASLNRERVGELFFGEGSRLTVL.

To note about this clonotype: The junction departs from germline at one end; a sequencing error may be responsible. The chain uses TRBV6-6 and TRBJ1-1, with D possibly being TRBD1 (6 bases). Germline CDR1 reads MNHNY; CDR2 reads SVGAGI (reference sequence). The CDR3 totals 13 residues. The CDR3 here is CGSSMTGNAEAFF. Written as DNA, the CDR3 is TGCGGCAGCAGCATGACAGGAAACGCTGAAGCTTTCTTT.

As to this clonotype: The germline gene is not matched at one end of the junction; a read error may be the cause. The genes are TRBV11-2 and TRBJ2-3; D call uncertain. Germline V gene data show CDR1 as SGHAT and CDR2 as FQNNGV. The CDR3 totals 11 residues. CDR3 in DNA: TGTGCCGGCAGCTTTAGAGAAACGCAGTATTTC. Residues: CAGSFRETQYF. The full variable domain, its missing parts supplied by reference TRBV11-2 and TRBJ2-3, is EAGVAQSPRYKIIEKRQSVAFWCNPISGHATLYWYQQILGQGPKLLIQFQNNGVVDDSQLPKDRFSAERLKGVDSTLKIQPAKLEDSAVYLCAGSFRETQYFGPGTRLTVL.

This clonotype showed up just once. Given a much more abundant clone one base away, this may be a read error. The chain employs TRBV5-4 and TRBJ2-7; the match to TRBD2 covers 12 bases. Germline V gene data show CDR1 as SGHNT and CDR2 as YYREEE (reference sequence). This CDR3 region has 16 residues. The CDR3 sequence is CTSSPGGLAGSYEQYF. For the CDR3, the DNA is TGTACCAGCAGCCCGGGGGGACTAGCGGGTTCCTACGAGCAGTACTTC.

Points on this clonotype: With a much larger clone just one base away, this may be a read error. This chain connects TRBV11-1 to TRBJ2-7; a weak D match, TRBD2 (6 bases). Trimming took off 1 base at V and 7 bases at J, with 8 bases between the two ends. The CDR3 totals 12 residues. The germline V gene has CDR1 SGHAT and CDR2 FQDESV (reference sequence). Here the CDR3 reads CASSLDGREQYF. Written as DNA, the CDR3 is TGTGCCAGCAGCTTAGACGGGAGAGAGCAGTACTTC.

Concerning this clonotype itself: This CDR3 is missing its conserved last phenylalanine or tryptophan, likely due to a read error. CDR3 sequence reads: CVSSHGGRTSGSEQYY. The DNA for the CDR3 is TGCGTCAGCAGCCACGGCGGGAGGACCTCGGGAAGCGAGCAGTACTAC. This chain uses TRBV11-2 with TRBJ2-7; 8 bases are shared with TRBD2. CDR3 length equals 16 residues. In germline, CDR1 is SGHAT, CDR2 FQNNGV.

Comments on this clonotype: One end of the junction does not line up with germline, which may come from a read error. V is TRBV6-2 or TRBV6-3 and J is TRBJ1-5; 11 bases agree with TRBD1. CDR1 and CDR2 (germline): MNHEY, SVGEGT. The CDR3 runs 18 residues. The DNA for the CDR3 is TGTGCCAGCAGTTACCTTGTGGGACAGGGGGTCGGCAATCAGTCCCAGCATTTT. This gives the protein CASSYLVGQGVGNQSQHF.

For this clonotype: This could be a read error, since a much larger clone is one nucleotide away. This CDR3 reads CTTSDLTRKEQFF. DNA of the CDR3: TGTACCACCAGTGATTTGACCCGGAAAGAGCAGTTCTTC. The chain employs TRBV24-1 and TRBJ2-1; no definite D call. The CDR3 spans 13 residues. CDR1 is KGHDR and CDR2 is SFDVKD in the germline V gene.